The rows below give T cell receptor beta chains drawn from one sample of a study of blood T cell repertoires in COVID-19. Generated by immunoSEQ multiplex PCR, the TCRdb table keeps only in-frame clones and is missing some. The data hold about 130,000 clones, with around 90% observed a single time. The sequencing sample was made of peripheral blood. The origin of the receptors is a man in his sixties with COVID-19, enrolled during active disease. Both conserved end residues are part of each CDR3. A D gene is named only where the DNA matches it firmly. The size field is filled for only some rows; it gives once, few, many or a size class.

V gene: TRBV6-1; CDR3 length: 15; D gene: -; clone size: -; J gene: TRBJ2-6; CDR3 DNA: TGTGCCAGCAGTGAGGCCGACTCTGGGGCCAACGTCCTGACTTTC; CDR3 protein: CASSEADSGANVLTF
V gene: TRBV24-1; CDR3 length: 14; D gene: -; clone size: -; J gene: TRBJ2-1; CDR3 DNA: TGTGCCACCAATATCGAGCGTGACGTAAATGAGCAGTTCTTC; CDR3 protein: CATNIERDVNEQFF
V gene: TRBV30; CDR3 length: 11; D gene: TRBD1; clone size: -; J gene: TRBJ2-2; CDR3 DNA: TGTGCCTGGGGACAGGTCCGGGAGCTGTTTTTT; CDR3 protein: CAWGQVRELFF
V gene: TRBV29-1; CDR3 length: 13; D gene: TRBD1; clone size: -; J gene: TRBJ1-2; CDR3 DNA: TGCAGCGATCGACAGGGAACCAACTATGGCTACACCTTC; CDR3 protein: CSDRQGTNYGYTF
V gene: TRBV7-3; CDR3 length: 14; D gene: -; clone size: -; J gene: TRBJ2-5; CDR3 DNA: TGTGCCAGCAGCTTAACTCGCGAGTCCGGGACCCAGTACTTC; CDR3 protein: CASSLTRESGTQYF
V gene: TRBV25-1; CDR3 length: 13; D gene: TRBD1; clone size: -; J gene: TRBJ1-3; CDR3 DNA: TGTGCCAGCAGAGACAGGGCCAGGAACACCATATATTTT; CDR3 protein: CASRDRARNTIYF
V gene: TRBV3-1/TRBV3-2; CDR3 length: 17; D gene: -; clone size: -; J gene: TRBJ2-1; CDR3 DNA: TGTGCCAGCAGCCAAGATCGGTTGGGGGGCTCCTACAATGAGCAGTTCTTC; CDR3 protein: CASSQDRLGGSYNEQFF
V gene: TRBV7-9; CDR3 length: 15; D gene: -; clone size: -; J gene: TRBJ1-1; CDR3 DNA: TGTGCCAGCAGCCTCACAAATAAACGGAACACTGAAGCTTTCTTT; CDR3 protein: CASSLTNKRNTEAFF
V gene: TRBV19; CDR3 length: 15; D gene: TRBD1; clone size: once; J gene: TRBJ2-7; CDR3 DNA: TGTGCCAGTAGTATAGGGACAGGGGATTCCTACGAGCAGTACTTC; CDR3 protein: CASSIGTGDSYEQYF
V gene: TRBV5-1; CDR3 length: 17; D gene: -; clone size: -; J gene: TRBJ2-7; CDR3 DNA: TGCGCCAGCAGCTGGGGGACCTCCGGGACACCAGACTACGAGCAGTACTTC; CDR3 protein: CASSWGTSGTPDYEQYF
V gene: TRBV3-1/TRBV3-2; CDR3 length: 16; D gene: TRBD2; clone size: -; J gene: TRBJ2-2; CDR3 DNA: TGTGCCAGCAGCCGAGGGACTAGCGATAACACCGGGGAGCTGTTTTTT; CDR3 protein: CASSRGTSDNTGELFF
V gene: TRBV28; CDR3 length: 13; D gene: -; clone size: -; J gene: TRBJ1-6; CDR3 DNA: TGTGCCAGCAGTCTATCTTATAATTCACCCCTCCACTTT; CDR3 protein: CASSLSYNSPLHF
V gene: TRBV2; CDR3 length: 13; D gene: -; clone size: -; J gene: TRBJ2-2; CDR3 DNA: TGTGCCAGCAGTCAGGGGATAACCGGGGAGCTGTTTTTT; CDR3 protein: CASSQGITGELFF
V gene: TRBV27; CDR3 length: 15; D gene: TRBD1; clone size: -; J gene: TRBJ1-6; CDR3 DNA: TGTGCCAGCAGTTTCGCCAGGGGGCGAGATTCACCCCTCCACTTT; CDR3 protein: CASSFARGRDSPLHF
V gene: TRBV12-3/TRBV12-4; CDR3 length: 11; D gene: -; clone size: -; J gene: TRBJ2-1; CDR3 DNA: TGTGCCAGCAGTTTTGCGGTCGAGCAGTTCTTC; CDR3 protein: CASSFAVEQFF
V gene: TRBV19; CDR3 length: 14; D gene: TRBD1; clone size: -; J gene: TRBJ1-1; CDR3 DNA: TGTGCCAGTATCGACGGGACAGAGAACACTGAAGCTTTCTTT; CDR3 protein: CASIDGTENTEAFF
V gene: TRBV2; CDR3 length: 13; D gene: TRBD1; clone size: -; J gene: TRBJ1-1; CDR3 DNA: TGTGCCAGCAGTGGGACAGGGTGGGCTGAAGCTTTCTTT; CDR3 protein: CASSGTGWAEAFF
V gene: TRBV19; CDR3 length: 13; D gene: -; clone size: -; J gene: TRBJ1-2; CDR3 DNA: TGTGCCAGTAGTATGACAGGTCGCTATGGCTACACCTTC; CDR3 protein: CASSMTGRYGYTF
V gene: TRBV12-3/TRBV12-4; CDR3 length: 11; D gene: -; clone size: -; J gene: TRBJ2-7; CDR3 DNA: TGTGCCAGCAGTCGGGGTAGCGAGCAGTACTTC; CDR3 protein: CASSRGSEQYF
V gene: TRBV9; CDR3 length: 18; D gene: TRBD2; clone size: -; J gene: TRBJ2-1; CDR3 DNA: TGTGCCAGCAGCGCCTTCCCGGGACTAGCCCTCCTAAGTAATGAGCAGTTCTTC; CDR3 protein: CASSAFPGLALLSNEQFF
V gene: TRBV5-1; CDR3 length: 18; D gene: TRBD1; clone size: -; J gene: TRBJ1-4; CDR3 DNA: TGCGCCAGCAGCGCAACAGGGGGCGGACGGGGAATGGATGAAAAACTGTTTTTT; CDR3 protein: CASSATGGGRGMDEKLFF
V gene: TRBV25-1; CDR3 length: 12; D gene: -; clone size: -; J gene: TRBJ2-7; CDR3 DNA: TGTGCCAGCAGTGAATCAGGAACCGAGCAGTACTTC; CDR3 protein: CASSESGTEQYF
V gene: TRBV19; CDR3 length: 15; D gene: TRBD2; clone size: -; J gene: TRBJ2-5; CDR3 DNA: TGTGCCAGTAGTATAGGAGGGAGGGGTCGGGAGACCCAGTACTTC; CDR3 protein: CASSIGGRGRETQYF
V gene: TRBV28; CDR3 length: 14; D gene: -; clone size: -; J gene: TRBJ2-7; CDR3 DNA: TGTGCCAGCAATCCAACCCTCGGGGGTGGCGAGCAGTACTTC; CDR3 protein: CASNPTLGGGEQYF
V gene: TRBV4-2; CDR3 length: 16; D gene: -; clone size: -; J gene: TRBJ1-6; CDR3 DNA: TGTGCCAGCAGCCAAGACCCAGGTTGGGAGAATTCACCCCTCCACTTT; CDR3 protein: CASSQDPGWENSPLHF
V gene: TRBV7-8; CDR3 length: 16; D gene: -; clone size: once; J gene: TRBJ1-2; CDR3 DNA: TGTGCCAGCAGCTTAGTTGGGGGCGCCCATAACTATGGCTACACCTTC; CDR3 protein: CASSLVGGAHNYGYTF
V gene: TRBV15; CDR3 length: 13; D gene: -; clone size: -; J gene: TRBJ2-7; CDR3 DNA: TGTGCCACCAGCAGAGATTACAGGTACGAGCAGTACTTC; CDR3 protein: CATSRDYRYEQYF
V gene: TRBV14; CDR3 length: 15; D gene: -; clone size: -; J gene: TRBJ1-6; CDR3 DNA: TGTGCCAGCAGCCTAGTGGGGGGGGTGGATTCACCCCTCCACTTT; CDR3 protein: CASSLVGGVDSPLHF
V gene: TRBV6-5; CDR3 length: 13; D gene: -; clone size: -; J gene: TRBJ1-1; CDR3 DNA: TGTGCCAGCAGTTACGGCGGGAACACTGAAGCTTTCTTT; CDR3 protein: CASSYGGNTEAFF
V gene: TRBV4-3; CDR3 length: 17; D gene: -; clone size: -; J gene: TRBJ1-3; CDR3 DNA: TGCGCCAGCAGCCAAGATATGGGGGGTAACTCTGGAAACACCATATATTTT; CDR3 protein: CASSQDMGGNSGNTIYF
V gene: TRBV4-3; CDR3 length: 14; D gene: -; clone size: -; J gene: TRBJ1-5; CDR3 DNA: TGCGCCAGCAGCCGACGGACAGAGAATCAGCCCCAGCATTTT; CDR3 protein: CASSRRTENQPQHF
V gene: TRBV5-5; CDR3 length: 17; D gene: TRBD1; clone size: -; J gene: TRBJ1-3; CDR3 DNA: TGTGCCAGCAGTTACTCCTTGGGACAGGGATCTGGAAACACCATATATTTT; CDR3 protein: CASSYSLGQGSGNTIYF
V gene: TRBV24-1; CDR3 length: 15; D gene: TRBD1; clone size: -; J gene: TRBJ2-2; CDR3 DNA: TGTGCCACCAGTGCCGACAGGGCCCACACCGGGGAGCTGTTTTTT; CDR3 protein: CATSADRAHTGELFF
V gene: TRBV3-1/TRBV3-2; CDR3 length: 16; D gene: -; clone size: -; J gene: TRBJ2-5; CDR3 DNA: TGTGCCAGCAGCCAAGAGGGAAGGGGGTTTCAAGAGACCCAGTACTTC; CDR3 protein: CASSQEGRGFQETQYF
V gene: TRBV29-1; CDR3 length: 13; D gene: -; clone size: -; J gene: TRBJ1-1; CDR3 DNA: TGCAGCGTACCCAAACAGGTGAACACTGAAGCTTTCTTT; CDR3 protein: CSVPKQVNTEAFF
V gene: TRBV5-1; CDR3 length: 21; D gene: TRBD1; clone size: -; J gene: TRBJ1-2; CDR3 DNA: TGCGCCAGCCTATCCTTCCAGGACCGGGACAGGGGCTTTGTTGGTAACTATGGCTACACCTTC; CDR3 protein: CASLSFQDRDRGFVGNYGYTF
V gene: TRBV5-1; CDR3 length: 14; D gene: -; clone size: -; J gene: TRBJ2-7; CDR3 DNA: TGCGCCAGCAGCTTCCGTCCCCAGGCCTACGAGCAGTACTTC; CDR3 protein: CASSFRPQAYEQYF
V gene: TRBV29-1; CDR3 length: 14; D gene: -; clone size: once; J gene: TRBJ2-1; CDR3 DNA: TGCAGCGTTCGGTCCCCTAGTAGTTACAATGAGCAGTTCTTC; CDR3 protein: CSVRSPSSYNEQFF
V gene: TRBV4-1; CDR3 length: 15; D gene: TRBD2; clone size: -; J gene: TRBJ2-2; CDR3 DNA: TGCGCCAGCAGCCCCACGGGGGGGGCAAACGGGGAGCTGTTTTTT; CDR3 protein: CASSPTGGANGELFF
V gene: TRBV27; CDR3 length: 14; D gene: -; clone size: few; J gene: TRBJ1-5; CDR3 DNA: TGTGCCAGCGGGAGTGGCAACAGCAATCAGCCCCAGCATTTT; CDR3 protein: CASGSGNSNQPQHF
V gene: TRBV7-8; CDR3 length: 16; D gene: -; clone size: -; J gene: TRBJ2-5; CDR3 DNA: TGTGCCAGCAGCTTAAGAGGGTCCCTATACCAAGAGACCCAGTACTTC; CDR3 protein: CASSLRGSLYQETQYF
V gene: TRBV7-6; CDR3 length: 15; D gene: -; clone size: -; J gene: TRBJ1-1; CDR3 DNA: TGTGCCAGCAGCAAAATAACAGGAACGAACACTGAAGCTTTCTTT; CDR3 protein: CASSKITGTNTEAFF
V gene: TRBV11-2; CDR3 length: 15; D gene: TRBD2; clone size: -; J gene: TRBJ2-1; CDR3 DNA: TGTGCCAGCAGCCTAGGGACTAGCGCCGACAATGAGCAGTTCTTC; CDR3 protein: CASSLGTSADNEQFF
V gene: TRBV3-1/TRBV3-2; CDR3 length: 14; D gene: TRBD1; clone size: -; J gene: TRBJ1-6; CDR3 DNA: TGTGCCAGCAGCCAAGACAGGGGGCTGTCACCCCTCCACTTT; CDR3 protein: CASSQDRGLSPLHF
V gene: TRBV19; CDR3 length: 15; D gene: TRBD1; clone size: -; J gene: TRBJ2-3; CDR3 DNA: TGTGCCAGTAGTACTCCCGGGACAGGGACAGATACGCAGTATTTT; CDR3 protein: CASSTPGTGTDTQYF
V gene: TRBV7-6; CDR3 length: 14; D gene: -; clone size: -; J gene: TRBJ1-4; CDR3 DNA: TGTGCCAGCAGCTTTGGGGGGGACGATGAAAAACTGTTTTTT; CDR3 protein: CASSFGGDDEKLFF
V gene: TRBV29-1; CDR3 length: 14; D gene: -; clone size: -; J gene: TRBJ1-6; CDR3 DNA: TGCAGCGTCCCTACAGGAGACCTTAATTCACCCCTCCACTTT; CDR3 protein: CSVPTGDLNSPLHF
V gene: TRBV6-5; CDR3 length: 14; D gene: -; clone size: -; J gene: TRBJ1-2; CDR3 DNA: TGTGCCAGCAGTTACGGCGGGGGAAACTATGGCTACACCTTC; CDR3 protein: CASSYGGGNYGYTF
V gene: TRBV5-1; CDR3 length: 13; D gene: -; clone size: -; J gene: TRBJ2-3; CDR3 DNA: TGCGCCAGCAGTCGACAGCGCACAGATACGCAGTATTTT; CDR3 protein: CASSRQRTDTQYF
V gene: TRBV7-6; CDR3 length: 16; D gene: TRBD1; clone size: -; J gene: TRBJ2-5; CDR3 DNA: TGTGCCAGCAGCTTAGAAGACAGGGGAGGTACGGAGACCCAGTACTTC; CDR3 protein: CASSLEDRGGTETQYF
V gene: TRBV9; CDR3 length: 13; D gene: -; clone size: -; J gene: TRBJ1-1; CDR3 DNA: TGTGCCAGCAGCGTAGACAGCTACACTGAAGCTTTCTTT; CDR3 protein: CASSVDSYTEAFF
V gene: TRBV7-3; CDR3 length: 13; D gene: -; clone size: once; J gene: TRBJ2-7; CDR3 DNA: TGTGCCAGCAGTTTAGCCCCACACTACGAGCAGTACTTC; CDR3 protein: CASSLAPHYEQYF
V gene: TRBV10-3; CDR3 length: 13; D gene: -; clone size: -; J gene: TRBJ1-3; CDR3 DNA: TGTGCCATCAGTGACTCTTCTGGAAACACCATATATTTT; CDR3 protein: CAISDSSGNTIYF
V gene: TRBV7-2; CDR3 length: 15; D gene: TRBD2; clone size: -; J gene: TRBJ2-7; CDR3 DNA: TGTGCCAGCAGCCCGATACTAGCGGGAGCCCACGAGCAGTACTTC; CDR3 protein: CASSPILAGAHEQYF
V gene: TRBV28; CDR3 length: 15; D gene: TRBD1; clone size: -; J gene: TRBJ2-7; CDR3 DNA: TGTGCCAGCAGTAACACCGGGACAGGGAGTATAGAGCAGTACTTC; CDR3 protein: CASSNTGTGSIEQYF
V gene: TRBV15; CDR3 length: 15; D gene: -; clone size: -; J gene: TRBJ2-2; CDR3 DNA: TGTGCCACCAGCGGCGGACAGTTAGGAGTAGGGGAGCTGTTTTTT; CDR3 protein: CATSGGQLGVGELFF
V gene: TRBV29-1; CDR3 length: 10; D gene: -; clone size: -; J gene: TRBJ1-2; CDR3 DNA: TGCAGCGTTGATCTGTTTGGCTACACCTTC; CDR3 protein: CSVDLFGYTF